This T cell receptor beta chain was captured by sequencing in a study of blood T cell repertoires in COVID-19. Study in general: The United States, Italy and Spain were the sources of the acute and convalescent COVID-19 samples. Sources were T cells, B-cell-depleted T cells, or PBMCs; the material itself was cDNA or gDNA.

In the original workflow: How many nucleated cells were present was estimated from reference gene primer amplification. Only in-frame clones appear in the TCRdb table, and some are missing; sequencing was by immunoSEQ multiplex PCR. V and J calls plus clone size are reproduced from that table; the DNA served to infer D and trimming. The sample lists tens of thousands of clones, 80% occurring once. Germline CDR1 is KGHDR and CDR2 is SFDVKD. The CDR3 extends over 15 amino acids. The V and J ends lost 4 bases and 8 bases, in that order; junction bases with no gene match: 8. The rearrangement uses TRBV24-1 and TRBJ2-1, with 9 bases that match TRBD2. The sequenced material came from peripheral blood. The TCR originated in a woman in her seventies with acute or convalescent COVID-19. Here the CDR3 reads CATSDPGTSSDEQFF. The DNA of the CDR3 is TGTGCCACCAGTGACCCCGGGACTAGCAGCGATGAGCAGTTCTTC.